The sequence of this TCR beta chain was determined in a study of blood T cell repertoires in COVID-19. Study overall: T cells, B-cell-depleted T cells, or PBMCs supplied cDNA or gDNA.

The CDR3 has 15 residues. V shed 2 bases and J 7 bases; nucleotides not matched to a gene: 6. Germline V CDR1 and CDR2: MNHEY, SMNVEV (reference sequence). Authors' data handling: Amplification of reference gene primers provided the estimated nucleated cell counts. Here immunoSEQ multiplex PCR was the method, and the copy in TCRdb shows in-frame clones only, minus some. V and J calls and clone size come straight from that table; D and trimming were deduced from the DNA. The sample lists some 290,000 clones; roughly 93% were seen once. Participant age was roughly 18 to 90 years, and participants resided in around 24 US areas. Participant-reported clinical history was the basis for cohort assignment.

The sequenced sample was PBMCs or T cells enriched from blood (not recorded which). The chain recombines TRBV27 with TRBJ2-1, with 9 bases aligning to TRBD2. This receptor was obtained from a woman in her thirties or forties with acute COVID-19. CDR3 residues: CASSLNGLAGNEQFF. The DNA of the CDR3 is TGTGCCAGCAGTTTAAATGGTCTAGCGGGGAATGAGCAGTTCTTC.